This TCR beta chain was sequenced during a study of cytomegalovirus exposure and HLA in healthy donors. Regarding this clone: Its antigen is not identified. Different DNA sequences within this sample yield the same CDR3.

Study-wide points: Only CMV serostatus was available as immune exposure information.

The CDR3 length is 17 residues. The J segment lost 0 bases and the V segment lost 6 bases, leaving 7 bases of the junction unmatched. Germline loops: CDR1 WSHSY, CDR2 SAAADI. It was with 60 Vbeta and 13 Jbeta primers that the PCR ran. Original methodology: In a later analysis, around 12 million of 65 million to 90 million unique beta chains occurred in at least two donors. Profiling relied on immunoSEQ multiplex PCR, and the TCRdb table lists in-frame clones only, not all of them. That table is the source of V, J and clone size, and D and trimming were worked out from the DNA. The table has around 180,000 clones, roughly 90% seen once; the top ten hold roughly 0.23%.

The chain employs TRBV10-2 and TRBJ2-3; TRBD2 aligns across 12 bases. The sequence derives from a girl in the first two years of life in good health and CMV-seronegative. What was sequenced was PBMCs. In DNA form, the CDR3 reads TGCGCCAGCAGCGACGCTGGGACTAGCGGGAGCACAGATACGCAGTATTTT. Translation: CASSDAGTSGSTDTQYF.